One and the same sample provided the 20 T cell receptor beta chains below, sequenced in a study of post-analysis software for immune sequencing data. Findings and limits, study-wide: Five TRBV segments, TRBV5-6, TRBV5-1 and TRBV20-1 among them, were found more frequent in patients than controls.

Their antigen targets remain unknown. TCR beta cDNA libraries included unique molecular identifiers. TCRdb passed the PCR reads through MiXCR, listing each CDR3 protein once. This sample has about 770,000 distinct CDR3 sequences, with 35% to 55% found just once. The sequenced material came from blood. The receptors originated from a girl aged 5 to 17 with multiple sclerosis.

This clonotype was observed a few times. The CDR3 DNA sequence: TGTGCCATCAGTGACAGGGGAAACTATGGCTACACCTTC. It translates to CAISDRGNYGYTF. The chain has TRBV10-3 and TRBJ1-2; possible D gene TRBD1, 6 bases. This CDR3 is built from 13 residues. Per germline, CDR1 ENHRY and CDR2 SYGVKD. Trimming stripped 3 bases from V and 2 bases from J, with 7 bases between.

CDR3 loop: CASSLGQGLGTEAFF. DNA for the CDR3: TGTGCCAGCAGCTTAGGACAGGGATTGGGTACTGAAGCTTTCTTT. This chain connects TRBV7-9 to TRBJ1-1, with TRBD1 matching over 7 bases. CDR1 and CDR2 from the germline V gene are SEHNR and FQNEAQ (reference sequence). V was clipped by 1 base and J by 5 bases; unmatched bases: 7. This CDR3 region has 15 residues.

The chain has TRBV20-1 and TRBJ2-1; 7 positions match TRBD2. The CDR3 has 16 residues. V lost 0 bases, J lost 2 bases, and 7 bases stayed unmatched. Germline CDR1 and CDR2: DFQATT and SNEGSKA (reference sequence). This CDR3 is CSAREGPSGPYNEQFF. The CDR3 nucleotides read TGCAGTGCTAGAGAAGGCCCTAGCGGACCCTACAATGAGCAGTTCTTC.

This clonotype was picked up a small number of times. The chain combines TRBV20-1 with TRBJ1-2; 8 nucleotides line up with TRBD1. Germline V gene sequence: CDR1 DFQATT, CDR2 SNEGSKA (reference sequence). Trimming took 6 bases from V and 6 from J; bases not matched to a gene: 6. The CDR3 runs 12 residues. The CDR3 spells CSAQRQGNGYTF. The CDR3, as DNA: TGCAGTGCCCAGAGACAGGGGAATGGCTACACCTTC.

Only a few counts were recorded for this clonotype. The CDR3 coding sequence is TGTGCCAGCAGTGAGGACAGGGGGCAGCCCCAGCATTTT. Amino acids: CASSEDRGQPQHF. The chain uses TRBV2 and TRBJ1-5; TRBD1 matches 10 bases. The CDR3 sequence is 13 residues long. Trimming removed 3 bases from V and 7 bases from J; junction bases left unmatched: 0. Germline CDR1 is SNHLY and CDR2 is FYNNEI.

The chain carries TRBV5-1 and TRBJ2-1; the D is unclear. Germline V lookup: CDR1 SGHRS, CDR2 YFSETQ. The CDR3 is 15 amino acids. With 0 bases removed from V and 3 bases from J, the gap between germline ends came to 10 bases. In nucleotides, the CDR3 is TGCGCCAGCAGCTTGGCCATTGTAGGCTACAATGAGCAGTTCTTC. This sequence encodes CASSLAIVGYNEQFF. Supplemented by reference TRBV5-1 and TRBJ2-1, the full variable domain reads KAGVTQTPRYLIKTRGQQVTLSCSPISGHRSVSWYQQTPGQGLQFLFEYFSETQRNKGNFPGRFSGRQFSNSRSEMNVSTLELGDSALYLCASSLAIVGYNEQFFGPGTRLTVL.

The V gene is TRBV5-1, the J gene TRBJ1-2; D is unresolved. V was shortened by 0 bases and J by 3 bases, with 6 bases between the two germline ends. CDR1 and CDR2 (germline): SGHRS, YFSETQ. The CDR3 totals 13 residues. The CDR3 is CASSLDTDYGYTF. The DNA of the CDR3 is TGCGCCAGCAGCTTGGATACAGACTATGGCTACACCTTC.

The chain employs TRBV4-2 and TRBJ2-6; D ambiguous. The CDR3 covers 17 residues. Looked up from germline, CDR1 is LGHNA and CDR2 is YNFKEQ. Trimming removed 0 bases from V and 0 bases from J, with 9 bases in between. The CDR3 sequence is CASSQETASSGANVLTF. The CDR3 DNA follows: TGTGCCAGCAGCCAAGAGACGGCCTCCTCTGGGGCCAACGTCCTGACTTTC.

The chain's CDR3 is CASVALGQETQYF. The CDR3 DNA reads TGTGCCAGCGTGGCCCTAGGACAAGAGACCCAGTACTTC. The J gene is TRBJ2-5, the V gene TRBV6-6; D remains ambiguous. The CDR3 covers 13 residues. Germline V gene sequence: CDR1 MNHNY, CDR2 SVGAGI (reference sequence). V was cut by 8 bases and J by 2 bases, with 12 bases left in between.

V usage is TRBV7-9 and J usage is TRBJ2-3, with 9 bases that match TRBD2. The CDR3 length is 17 residues. V was pared by 5 bases and J by 4 bases, with 13 bases of the junction left unmatched. CDR1 and CDR2 (germline): SEHNR, FQNEAQ (reference sequence). The CDR3 DNA is TGTGCCAGCAGCCGTCGATCTAGCGGGATAGTGGCAGATACGCAGTATTTT. This encodes CASSRRSSGIVADTQYF.

The chain uses TRBV6-5 and TRBJ1-6; TRBD1 agrees at 7 bases. Trimming cost V 7 bases and J 7 bases; bases outside gene matches: 7. The CDR3 covers 14 residues. In germline, CDR1 is MNHEY, CDR2 SVGAGI. CDR3 bases: TGTGCCAGCACTAAAGACAGGGTGAATTCACCCCTCCACTTT. It specifies CASTKDRVNSPLHF.

The chain couples TRBV12-3 or TRBV12-4 to TRBJ1-5; a possible D gene is TRBD1 (5 bases). The CDR3 sequence is 14 residues long. Trimming took off 5 bases at V and 6 bases at J, with 14 bases between the two ends. CDR3 sequence (DNA): TGTGCCAGCAGTCGGACTAGGGGAGGTCAGCCCCAGCATTTT. Residues: CASSRTRGGQPQHF.

The rearrangement links TRBV7-8 to TRBJ2-4, with 9 positions matching TRBD2. J gave up 13 bases and V 4 bases, and 17 bases lay outside the gene matches. Germline V gene sequence: CDR1 SGHVS, CDR2 FQNEAQ. CDR3 size: 16 residues. The CDR3 loop is CASSSLAGDPGVEQYF. The CDR3 DNA reads as TGTGCCAGCAGCTCCTTAGCGGGAGACCCCGGGGTTGAGCAGTACTTC.

In regard to this clonotype: Its ends do not fully match the called genes, so a read error is possible. V gene TRBV28 combines with J gene TRBJ2-7, with TRBD1 identical over 7 bases. The length of the CDR3 is 15 residues. The V gene's germline CDR1 is MDHEN and CDR2 SYDVKM. CDR3 nucleotides: TGTGCCGGCAGTCCCCCGACAGGGCCGTTCTACGAGCAGTACTTC. Translation: CAGSPPTGPFYEQYF. The whole variable domain, remainder taken from reference TRBV28 and TRBJ2-7, is DVKVTQSSRYLVKRTGEKVFLECVQDMDHENMFWYRQDPGLGLRLIYFSYDVKMKEKGDIPEGYSVSREKKERFSLILESASTNQTSMYLCAGSPPTGPFYEQYFGPGTRLTVT.

V and J are TRBV6-1 and TRBJ2-7, with D possibly being TRBD1 or TRBD2 (5 bases each). The CDR3 covers 16 residues. Germline lookup yields CDR1 MNHNS and CDR2 SASEGT. With 6 bases removed from V and 2 bases from J, the gap between germline ends came to 20 bases. The CDR3 here is CASSPLGDGTTYEQYF. CDR3 sequence (DNA): TGTGCCAGCAGCCCTCTTGGGGACGGAACCACCTACGAGCAGTACTTC.

The rearrangement joins TRBV7-2 to TRBJ2-1; no clear D. From germline, CDR1 is SGHTA and CDR2 FQGNSA. V was clipped by 2 bases and J by 3 bases, with 14 bases between them. This CDR3 spans 16 amino acids. The CDR3 loop is CASSLQGPNVYNEQFF. The CDR3 bases are TGTGCCAGCAGCTTACAAGGCCCAAACGTCTACAATGAGCAGTTCTTC.

V is TRBV12-3 or TRBV12-4 and J is TRBJ1-5; D unclear. This CDR3 spans 13 amino acids. The V and J ends lost 4 bases and 5 bases respectively, with 9 bases between them. CDR3 sequence reads: CASSSWGDQPQHF. The DNA for the CDR3 is TGTGCCAGCAGTTCGTGGGGTGATCAGCCCCAGCATTTT.

The V call is TRBV4-3, the J call TRBJ1-5; unclear D gene. The CDR3 is 14 amino acids. Germline V gene data show CDR1 as LGHNA and CDR2 as YSLEER. Trimming left V 1 base short and J 4 bases short, with 8 bases between. Written as DNA, the CDR3 is TGCGCCAGCAGCCAAGTTCTACGGAATCAGCCCCAGCATTTT. Encoded protein: CASSQVLRNQPQHF.

The V gene is TRBV7-2, the J gene TRBJ2-7; D is tentatively TRBD1 or TRBD2 (5 bases each). Germline assignment: CDR1 SGHTA and CDR2 FQGNSA. The V gene lost 1 base and the J gene lost 6 bases, with 13 bases spanning the gap. The CDR3 is 14 residues long. The CDR3 nucleotides are TGTGCCAGCAGCTTAGGGGGACCCCTTCGCGAGCAGTACTTC. This codes for CASSLGGPLREQYF.

The V and J genes are TRBV27 and TRBJ2-1; no definite D call. CDR3 length: 16 residues. CDR1 MNHEY and CDR2 SMNVEV come from the germline V gene (reference sequence). Trimming pared 5 bases from V and 6 bases from J, leaving 20 bases between. CDR3 nucleotide sequence: TGTGCCAGCAGTCCCTACCGGCTACAGTATTTCAATGAGCAGTTCTTC. The encoded protein is CASSPYRLQYFNEQFF.